This T cell receptor (beta chain) was identified during a study of post-analysis software for immune sequencing data. Regarding the study as a whole: Normalized Chao1 diversity in multiple sclerosis patients fell significantly below that of controls. Relative to controls, patients had about 5 TRBV segments at higher frequency, with TRBV5-6, TRBV5-1 and TRBV20-1 among these.

Tagging with unique molecular identifiers was a feature of the TCR beta cDNA libraries. T cells numbering roughly 1 to 10 million yielded 450,000 to 500,000 cDNA molecules. TCRdb re-derived calls from the PCR reads in MiXCR, one entry per CDR3 protein. This repertoire shows about 820,000 distinct CDR3 sequences, approximately 53% found once; its top ten account for 4.6%. On this clonotype itself: Its antigen is currently unknown.

J lost 0 bases, V lost 4 bases, and 5 bases had no gene match. The CDR3 is made up of 14 amino acids. Per the germline V gene, CDR1 is DFQATT and CDR2 is SNEGSKA (reference sequence). Material for sequencing was blood. This chain links TRBV20-1 with TRBJ1-1; the match to TRBD1 covers 7 bases. The source of this sequence is a girl aged 10 to 17 with multiple sclerosis. This CDR3 is CSANRGSMNTEAFF. The CDR3 nucleotides are TGCAGTGCTAACAGGGGCTCAATGAACACTGAAGCTTTCTTT.